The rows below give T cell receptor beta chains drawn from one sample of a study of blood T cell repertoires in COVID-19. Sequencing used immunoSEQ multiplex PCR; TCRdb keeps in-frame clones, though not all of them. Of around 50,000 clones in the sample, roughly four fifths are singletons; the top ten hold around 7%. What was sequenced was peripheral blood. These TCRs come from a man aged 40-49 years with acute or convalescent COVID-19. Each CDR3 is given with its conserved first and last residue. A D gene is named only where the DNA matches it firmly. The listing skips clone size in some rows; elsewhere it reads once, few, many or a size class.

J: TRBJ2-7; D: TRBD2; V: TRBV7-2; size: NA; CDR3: CASSAGASYEQYF; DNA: TGTGCCAGCAGCGCGGGAGCCTCCTACGAGCAGTACTTC
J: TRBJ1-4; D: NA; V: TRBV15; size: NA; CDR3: CATSTEQVATNEKLFF; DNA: TGTGCCACCAGCACCGAGCAGGTTGCAACTAATGAAAAACTGTTTTTT
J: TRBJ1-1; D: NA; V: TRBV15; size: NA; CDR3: CATSRGNRAEAFF; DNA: TGTGCCACCAGCAGAGGTAACCGGGCTGAAGCTTTCTTT
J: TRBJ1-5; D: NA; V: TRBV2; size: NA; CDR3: CASSFGQSIYSNQPQHF; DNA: TGTGCCAGCAGTTTTGGACAGTCGATTTATAGCAATCAGCCCCAGCATTTT
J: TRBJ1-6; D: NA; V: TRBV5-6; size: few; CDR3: CASRASLSSYNSPLHF; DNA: TGTGCCAGCAGAGCTAGCCTCAGCTCCTATAATTCACCCCTCCACTTT
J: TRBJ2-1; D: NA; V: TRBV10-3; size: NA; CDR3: CAISTGMGVNEQFF; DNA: TGTGCCATCTCGACCGGGATGGGTGTGAATGAGCAGTTCTTC
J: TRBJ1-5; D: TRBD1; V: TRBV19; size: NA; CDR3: CATATGYGNQPQHF; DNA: TGTGCCACCGCGACAGGGTATGGCAATCAGCCCCAGCATTTT
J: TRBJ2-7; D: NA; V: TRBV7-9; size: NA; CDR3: CASLGAAPYEQYF; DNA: TGTGCCAGCTTGGGGGCCGCCCCTTACGAGCAGTACTTC
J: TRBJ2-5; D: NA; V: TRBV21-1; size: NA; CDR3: CASSSRDRPRETQYF; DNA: TGTGCCAGCAGCAGCCGGGACAGGCCTAGGGAGACCCAGTACTTC
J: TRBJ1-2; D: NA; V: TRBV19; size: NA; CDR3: CASSPRGGDYYGYTF; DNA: TGTGCCAGTAGTCCCCGGGGAGGGGACTACTATGGCTACACCTTC
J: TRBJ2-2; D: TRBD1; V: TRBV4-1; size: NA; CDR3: CASSPAGQGSTGELFF; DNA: TGCGCCAGCAGCCCGGCGGGACAGGGTTCTACCGGGGAGCTGTTTTTT
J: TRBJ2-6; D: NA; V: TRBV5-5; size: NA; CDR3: CASSLFAKTSSGANVLTF; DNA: TGTGCCAGCAGCTTGTTCGCTAAAACGTCCTCTGGGGCCAACGTCCTGACTTTC
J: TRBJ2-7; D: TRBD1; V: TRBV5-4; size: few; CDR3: CASSLGQGAYEQYF; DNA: TGTGCCAGCAGCTTAGGACAGGGGGCCTACGAGCAGTACTTC
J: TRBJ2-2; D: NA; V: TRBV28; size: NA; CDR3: CASSGTGTNTGELFF; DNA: TGTGCCAGCAGTGGGACCGGGACAAACACCGGGGAGCTGTTTTTT
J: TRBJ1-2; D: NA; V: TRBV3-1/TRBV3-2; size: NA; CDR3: CASSQDRWGGANPGYTF; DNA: TGTGCCAGCAGCCAAGATCGCTGGGGGGGCGCTAATCCTGGCTACACCTTC
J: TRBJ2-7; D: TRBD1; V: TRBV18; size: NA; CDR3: CASSNSGRGSEQYF; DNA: TGTGCCAGCTCAAACTCGGGCAGGGGGTCCGAGCAGTACTTC
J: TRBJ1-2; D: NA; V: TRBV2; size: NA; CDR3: CASSDSEKKFNYGYTF; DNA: TGTGCCAGCAGTGACTCGGAGAAGAAATTTAACTATGGCTACACCTTC
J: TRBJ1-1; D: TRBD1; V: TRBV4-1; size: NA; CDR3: CASSQGQGTRTEAFF; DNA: TGCGCCAGCAGCCAAGGACAGGGGACGAGGACTGAAGCTTTCTTT
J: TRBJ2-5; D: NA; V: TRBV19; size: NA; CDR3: CASSRVRGGKETQYF; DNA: TGTGCCAGTAGCCGTGTAAGGGGCGGGAAAGAGACCCAGTACTTC
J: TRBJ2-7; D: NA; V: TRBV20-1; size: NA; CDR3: CSASAFGTTGHEQYF; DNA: TGCAGTGCTAGTGCTTTTGGGACAACAGGCCACGAGCAGTACTTC